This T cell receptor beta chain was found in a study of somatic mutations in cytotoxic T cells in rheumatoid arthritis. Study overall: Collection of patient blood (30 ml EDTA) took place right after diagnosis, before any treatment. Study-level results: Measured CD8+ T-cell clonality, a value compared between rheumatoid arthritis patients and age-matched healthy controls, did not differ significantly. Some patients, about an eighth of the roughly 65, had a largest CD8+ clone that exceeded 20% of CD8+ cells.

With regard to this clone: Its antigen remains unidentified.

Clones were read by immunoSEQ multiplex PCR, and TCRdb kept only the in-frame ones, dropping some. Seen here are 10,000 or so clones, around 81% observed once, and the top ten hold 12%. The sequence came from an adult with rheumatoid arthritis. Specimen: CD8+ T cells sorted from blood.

The CDR3 DNA reads TGCGCCAGCAGCCCAGGGGAGACCCAGTACTTC. This gives the protein CASSPGETQYF. The chain employs TRBV4-1 and TRBJ2-5; perhaps TRBD1 as D (5 bases). The CDR3 is made up of 11 amino acids. Germline V lookup: CDR1 MGHRA, CDR2 YSYEKL. V gave up 4 bases and J gave up 5 bases, with 5 bases separating them.